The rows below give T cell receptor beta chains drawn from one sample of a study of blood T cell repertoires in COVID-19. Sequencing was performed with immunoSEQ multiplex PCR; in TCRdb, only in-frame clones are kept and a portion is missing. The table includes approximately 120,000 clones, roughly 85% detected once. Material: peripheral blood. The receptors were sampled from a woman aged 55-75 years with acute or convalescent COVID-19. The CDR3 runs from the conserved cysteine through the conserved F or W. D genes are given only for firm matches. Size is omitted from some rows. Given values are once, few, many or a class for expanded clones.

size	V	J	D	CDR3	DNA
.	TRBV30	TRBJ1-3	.	CAWSAGGAVGNTIYF	TGTGCCTGGAGTGCCGGGGGGGCCGTGGGAAACACCATATATTTT
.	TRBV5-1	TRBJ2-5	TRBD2	CASSRGLAGLETQYF	TGCGCCAGCAGCAGGGGACTAGCGGGATTGGAGACCCAGTACTTC
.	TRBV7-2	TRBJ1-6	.	CASSYLQGIDSPLHF	TGTGCCAGCAGCTATTTGCAGGGGATCGACTCACCCCTCCACTTT
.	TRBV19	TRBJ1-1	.	CASRTIDRAFF	TGTGCCAGTCGAACTATTGACCGGGCTTTCTTT
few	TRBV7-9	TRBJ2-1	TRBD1	CASSPGTGYPSSYNEQFF	TGTGCCAGCAGCCCCGGGACAGGGTACCCCTCCTCCTACAATGAGCAGTTCTTC
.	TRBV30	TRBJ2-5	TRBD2	CAWSVPTSSVGTQYF	TGTGCCTGGAGTGTCCCGACTAGCTCGGTAGGGACCCAGTACTTC
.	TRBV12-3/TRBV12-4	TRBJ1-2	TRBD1	CASRGQGGGYTF	TGTGCCAGCAGGGGACAGGGCGGTGGCTACACCTTC
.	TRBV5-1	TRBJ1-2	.	CASSDGQNNYGYTF	TGCGCCAGCAGCGACGGACAGAATAACTATGGCTACACCTTC
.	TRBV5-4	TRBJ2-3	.	CAFRIPGTDTQYF	TGTGCCTTCAGAATCCCAGGGACAGATACGCAGTATTTT
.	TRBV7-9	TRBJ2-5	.	CASSLRQMNQETQYF	TGTGCCAGCAGCTTGAGACAGATGAACCAAGAGACCCAGTACTTC
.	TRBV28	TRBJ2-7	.	CASRTLADGGREQYF	TGTGCCAGCAGGACCCTCGCGGACGGGGGGCGCGAGCAGTACTTC
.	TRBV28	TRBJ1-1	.	CASSSDYTEAFF	TGTGCCAGCAGTTCGGACTACACTGAAGCTTTCTTT
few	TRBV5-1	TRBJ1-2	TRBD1	CASSSGTAQGVYGYTF	TGCGCCAGCAGCTCGGGGACAGCCCAAGGCGTTTATGGCTACACCTTC
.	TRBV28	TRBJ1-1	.	CATQLGQPEAFF	TGTGCCACCCAACTCGGACAGCCTGAAGCTTTCTTT
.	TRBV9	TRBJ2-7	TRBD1	CASSVAPGQTYEQYF	TGTGCCAGCAGCGTAGCCCCGGGACAGACCTACGAGCAGTACTTC
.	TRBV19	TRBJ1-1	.	CASSPWTVNTEAFF	TGTGCCAGTAGTCCCTGGACAGTGAACACTGAAGCTTTCTTT
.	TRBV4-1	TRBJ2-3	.	CASSQDPRSTDTQYF	TGCGCCAGCAGCCAAGACCCCCGGAGCACAGATACGCAGTATTTT
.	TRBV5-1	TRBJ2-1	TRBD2	CASLRRTSGRDEQFF	TGCGCCAGCCTTCGAAGGACTAGCGGGAGAGATGAGCAGTTCTTC
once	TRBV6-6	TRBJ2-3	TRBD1	CASSRQGSSTDTQYF	TGTGCCAGCAGCCGACAGGGGTCTAGCACAGATACGCAGTATTTT
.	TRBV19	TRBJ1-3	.	CASSITGGASGNTIYF	TGTGCCAGTAGTATAACTGGTGGGGCATCCGGAAACACCATATATTTT
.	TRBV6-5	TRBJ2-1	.	CASSLTASSYNEQFF	TGTGCCAGCAGTCTGACTGCTAGCTCCTACAATGAGCAGTTCTTC
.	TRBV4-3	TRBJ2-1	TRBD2	CASSQDYLKLAGDEQFF	TGCGCCAGCAGCCAAGACTATTTAAAACTAGCGGGAGATGAGCAGTTCTTC
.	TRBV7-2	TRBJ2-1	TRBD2	CASSWGGGEQFF	TGTGCCAGCAGCTGGGGGGGTGGTGAGCAGTTCTTC
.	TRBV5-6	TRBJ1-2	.	CASSLATGVFANYGYTF	TGTGCCAGCAGCTTGGCCACGGGGGTCTTCGCTAACTATGGCTACACCTTC